This T cell receptor (beta chain) was captured by sequencing in a study of identical twins. Template switching created a universal primer site, and the cDNA included unique molecular identifiers. TCRdb independently ran MiXCR on the 5' RACE reads; one entry per CDR3 protein. Among around 250,000 distinct CDR3 sequences listed, 6.5% to 9.5% were seen once. In this sample, this clonotype turned up a few times. The target antigen is unknown. Regarding the study as a whole: An excess of low generation probability was shown by twin-shared out-of-frame alpha sequences. Memory repertoires showed no such pattern, whereas abundant cord blood beta clonotypes carried fewer insertions.

Germline assignment: CDR1 MDHEN and CDR2 SYDVKM. CDR3 length: 12 residues. V shed 5 bases and J shed 6 bases, with 11 bases lying between them. In addition, the sample was reused for a study of yellow fever vaccine responses in identical twins.

The material sequenced was CD8+ T cells sorted from blood. This chain uses TRBV28 with TRBJ2-7; no clear D. The receptor comes from a woman between 18 and 29 years old in good health. The CDR3 sequence: CASSLTLGEQYF. The CDR3 DNA reads as TGTGCCAGCAGTCTAACGCTCGGCGAGCAGTACTTC.